The source of this TCR beta chain is a study of siplizumab effects on memory and regulatory T cells. Profiling relied on immunoSEQ multiplex PCR, and the TCRdb table lists in-frame clones only, not all of them. The sample contains roughly 100,000 clones, about 94% of which appear only once. The CDR3 runs to 15 residues. Trimming took 1 base from V and 6 from J, leaving 16 bases between them. The V gene's germline CDR1 is LNHDA and CDR2 SQIVND (reference sequence). The sequence was obtained from a human donor in good health. This rearrangement joins TRBV19 to TRBJ2-7; no firm D call. Sequenced input: CD4+ T cells sorted from blood. The DNA for the CDR3 is TGTGCCAGTAGTATAGTGGACCCTCCGACGGGCGAGCAGTACTTC. It encodes CASSIVDPPTGEQYF.